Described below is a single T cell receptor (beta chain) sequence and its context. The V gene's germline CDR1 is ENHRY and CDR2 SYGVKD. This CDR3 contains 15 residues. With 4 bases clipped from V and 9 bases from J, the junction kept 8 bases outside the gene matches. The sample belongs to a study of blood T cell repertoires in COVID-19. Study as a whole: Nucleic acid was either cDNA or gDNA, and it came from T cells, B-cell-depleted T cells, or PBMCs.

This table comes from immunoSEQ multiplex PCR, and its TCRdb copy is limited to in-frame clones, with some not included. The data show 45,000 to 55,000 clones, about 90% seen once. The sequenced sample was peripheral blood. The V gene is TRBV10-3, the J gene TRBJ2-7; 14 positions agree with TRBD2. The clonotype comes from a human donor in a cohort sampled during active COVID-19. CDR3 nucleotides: TGTGCCATCAGTGCTCTGACTAGCGGGGGGGAGGGGCAGTACTTC. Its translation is CAISALTSGGEGQYF.